This TCR beta chain was documented in a study of cytomegalovirus exposure and HLA in healthy donors. Study results and caveats: More clonal expansion characterized HLA-associated TCR beta chains than equally common others in a later analysis. HLA restriction was apparent for most CMV-associated TCR beta chains in a later analysis. TCR beta V- and J-gene trimming was later associated with a missense DCLRE1C variant.

It was healthy bone marrow donors who served as donors. Use of 60 Vbeta and 13 Jbeta primers characterized the PCR. Libraries were prepared by immunoSEQ multiplex PCR; TCRdb keeps only in-frame clonotypes and omits some of them. The table lists roughly 130,000 clones, 79% of them singletons, with approximately 1% in the top ten. CDR1 and CDR2 (germline): SGHAT, FQNNGV. Between the trimmed V and J ends, which lost 4 bases and 3 bases, there was a span of 13 bases. The CDR3 has 15 residues. Comments on this clone: The antigen is unknown.

The sequencing input was PBMCs. The TCR was taken from a man in his late teens or twenties in good health and CMV-seronegative. The chain uses TRBV11-2 and TRBJ1-3, with D perhaps TRBD1 (6 bases). CDR3 residues: CASSSYRESGNTIYF. CDR3 DNA sequence: TGTGCCAGCAGCTCGTACAGGGAAAGTGGAAACACCATATATTTT.